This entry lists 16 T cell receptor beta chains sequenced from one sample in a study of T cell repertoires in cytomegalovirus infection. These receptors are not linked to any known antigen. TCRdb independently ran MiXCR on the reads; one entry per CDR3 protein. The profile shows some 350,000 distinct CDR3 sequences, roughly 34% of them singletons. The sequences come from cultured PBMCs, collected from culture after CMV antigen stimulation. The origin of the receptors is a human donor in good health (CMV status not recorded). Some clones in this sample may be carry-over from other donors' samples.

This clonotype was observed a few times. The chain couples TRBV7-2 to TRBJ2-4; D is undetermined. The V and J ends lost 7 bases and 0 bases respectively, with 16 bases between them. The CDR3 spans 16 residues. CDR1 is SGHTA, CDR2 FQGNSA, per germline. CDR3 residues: CASNPQDSIAKNIQYF. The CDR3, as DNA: TGTGCCAGCAACCCACAAGACTCTATAGCCAAAAACATTCAGTACTTC.

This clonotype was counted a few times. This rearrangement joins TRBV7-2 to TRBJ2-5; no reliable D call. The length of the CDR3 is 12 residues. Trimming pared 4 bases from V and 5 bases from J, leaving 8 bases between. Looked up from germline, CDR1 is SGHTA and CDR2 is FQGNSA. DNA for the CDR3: TGTGCCAGCAGCTCCCCATCGGAGACCCAGTACTTC. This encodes CASSSPSETQYF. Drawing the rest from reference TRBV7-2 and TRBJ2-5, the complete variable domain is GAGVSQSPSNKVTEKGKDVELRCDPISGHTALYWYRQSLGQGLEFLIYFQGNSAPDKSGLPSDRFSAERTGGSVSTLTIQRTQQEDSAVYLCASSSPSETQYFGPGTRLLVL.

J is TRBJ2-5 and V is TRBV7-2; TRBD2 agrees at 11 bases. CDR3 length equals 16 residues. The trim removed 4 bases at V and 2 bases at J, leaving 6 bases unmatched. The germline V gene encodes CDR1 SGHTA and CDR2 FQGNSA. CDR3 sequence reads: CASSYSTSGTQETQYF. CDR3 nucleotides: TGTGCCAGCAGCTATTCGACTAGCGGGACACAAGAGACCCAGTACTTC.

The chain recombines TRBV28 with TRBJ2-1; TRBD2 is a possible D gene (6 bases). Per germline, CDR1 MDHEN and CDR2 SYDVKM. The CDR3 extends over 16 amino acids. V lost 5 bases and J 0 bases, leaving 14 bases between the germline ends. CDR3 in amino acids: CASSLPRGSSYNEQFF. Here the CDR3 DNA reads TGTGCCAGCAGTCTCCCCCGGGGGAGCTCCTACAATGAGCAGTTCTTC.

The CDR3 loop reads CASSEGGGRAWRTQYF. Written as DNA, the CDR3 is TGTGCCAGCAGTGAGGGGGGTGGACGGGCATGGCGGACCCAGTACTTC. V usage is TRBV6-1 and J usage is TRBJ2-5, with D possibly TRBD2 on 6 matching bases. This CDR3 is 16 amino acids long. Germline V gives CDR1 MNHNS, CDR2 SASEGT. The ends were cut back, 3 bases at V and 7 bases at J, with 21 bases in the middle.

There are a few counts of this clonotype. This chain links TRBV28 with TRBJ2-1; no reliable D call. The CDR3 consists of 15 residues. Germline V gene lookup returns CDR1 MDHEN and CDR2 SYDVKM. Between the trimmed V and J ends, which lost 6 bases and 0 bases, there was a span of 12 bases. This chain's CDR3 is CASSPTASSYNEQFF. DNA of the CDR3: TGTGCCAGCAGCCCCACGGCAAGCTCCTACAATGAGCAGTTCTTC.

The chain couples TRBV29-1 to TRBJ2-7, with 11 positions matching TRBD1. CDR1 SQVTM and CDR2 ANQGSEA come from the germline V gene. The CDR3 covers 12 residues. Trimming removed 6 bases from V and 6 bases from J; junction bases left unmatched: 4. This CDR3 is CSVAGQGVEQYF. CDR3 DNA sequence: TGCAGCGTGGCGGGACAGGGGGTCGAGCAGTACTTC.

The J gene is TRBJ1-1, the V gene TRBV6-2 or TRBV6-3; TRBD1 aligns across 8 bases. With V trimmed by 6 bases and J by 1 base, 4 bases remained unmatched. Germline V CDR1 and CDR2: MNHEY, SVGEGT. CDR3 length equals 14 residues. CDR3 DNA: TGTGCCAGCAGATCAGGGGGCCAGAACACTGAAGCTTTCTTT. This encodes CASRSGGQNTEAFF.

The CDR3 DNA follows: TGTGCCAGCAGTTACCTACAGGGTCTGGATCACGCAAGTCTGCCCCAGCATTTT. It yields the protein CASSYLQGLDHASLPQHF. The chain uses TRBV6-6 and TRBJ1-5; the D gene is possibly TRBD1 (6 bases). This CDR3 contains 18 residues. V was trimmed by 2 bases and J by 9 bases, leaving 26 bases between them. The V gene's germline CDR1 is MNHNY and CDR2 SVGAGI (reference sequence).

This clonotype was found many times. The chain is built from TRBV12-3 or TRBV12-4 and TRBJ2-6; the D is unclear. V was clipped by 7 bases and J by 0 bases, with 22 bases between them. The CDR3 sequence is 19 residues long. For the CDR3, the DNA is TGTGCCAGCACCGGCGGAAGCAGGAAATTTTACTCTGGGGCCAACGTCCTGACTTTC. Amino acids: CASTGGSRKFYSGANVLTF.

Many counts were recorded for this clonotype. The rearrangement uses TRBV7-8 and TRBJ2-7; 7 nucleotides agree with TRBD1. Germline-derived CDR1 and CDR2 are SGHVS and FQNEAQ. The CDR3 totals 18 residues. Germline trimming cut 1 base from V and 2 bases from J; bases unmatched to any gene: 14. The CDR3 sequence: CASSLETLRQGQTYEQYF. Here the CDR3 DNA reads TGTGCCAGCAGCTTAGAAACCCTCCGACAGGGCCAAACCTACGAGCAGTACTTC.

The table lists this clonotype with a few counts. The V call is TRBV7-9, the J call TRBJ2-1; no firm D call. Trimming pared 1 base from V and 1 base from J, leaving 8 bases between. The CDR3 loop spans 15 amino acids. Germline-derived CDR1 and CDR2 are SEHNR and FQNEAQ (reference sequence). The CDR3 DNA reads TGTGCCAGCAGCTTAGAAGGACGGTCCTACAATGAGCAGTTCTTC. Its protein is CASSLEGRSYNEQFF.

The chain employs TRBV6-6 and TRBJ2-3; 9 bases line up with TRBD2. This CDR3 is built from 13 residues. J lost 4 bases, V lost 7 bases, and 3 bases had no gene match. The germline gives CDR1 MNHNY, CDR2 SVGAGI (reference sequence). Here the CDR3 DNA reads TGTGCCAGCAATAAGCGGGAGGCAGATACGCAGTATTTT. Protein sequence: CASNKREADTQYF.

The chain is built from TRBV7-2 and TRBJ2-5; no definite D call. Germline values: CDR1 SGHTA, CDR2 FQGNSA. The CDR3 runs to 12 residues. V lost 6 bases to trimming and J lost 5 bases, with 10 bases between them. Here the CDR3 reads CASRGPSETQYF. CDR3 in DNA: TGTGCCAGCAGAGGGCCCTCGGAGACCCAGTACTTC.

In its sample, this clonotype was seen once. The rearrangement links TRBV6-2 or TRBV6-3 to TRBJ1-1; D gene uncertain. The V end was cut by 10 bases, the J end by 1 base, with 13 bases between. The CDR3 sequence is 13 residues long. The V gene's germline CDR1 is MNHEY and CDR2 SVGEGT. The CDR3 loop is CATAVRPNTEAFF. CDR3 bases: TGTGCCACCGCGGTCAGGCCGAACACTGAAGCTTTCTTT.

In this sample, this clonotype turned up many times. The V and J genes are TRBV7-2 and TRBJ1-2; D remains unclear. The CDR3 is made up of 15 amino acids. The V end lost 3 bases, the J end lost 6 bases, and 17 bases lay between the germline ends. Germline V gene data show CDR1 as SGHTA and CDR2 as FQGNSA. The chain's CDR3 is CASSFGIELPHGYTF. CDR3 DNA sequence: TGTGCCAGCAGCTTTGGAATAGAGTTGCCCCATGGCTACACCTTC.